Shown below are 21 T cell receptor beta chains from a single sample sequenced in a study of cytomegalovirus exposure and HLA in healthy donors. Researchers ran the PCR with 60 Vbeta and 13 Jbeta primers. Assay used: immunoSEQ multiplex PCR; TCRdb lists only in-frame clones, some missing. The sample records about 150,000 clones, 60% to 85% being singletons. Material for sequencing was PBMCs. All receptors derive from a man between 35 and 55 years old in good health and CMV-seropositive.

This clone is a singleton in its sample. The genes are TRBV6-6 and TRBJ2-5; TRBD1 agrees at 7 bases. With V trimmed by 5 bases and J by 5 bases, 8 bases remained unmatched. Germline V CDR1 and CDR2: MNHNY, SVGAGI (reference sequence). The CDR3 length is 14 residues. The CDR3 nucleotides are TGTGCCAGCAGTCCCTCTTCGACAGGGGAGACCCAGTACTTC. The encoded protein is CASSPSSTGETQYF.

The chain has TRBV6-1 and TRBJ2-7; possible D gene TRBD2, 5 bases. The CDR3 totals 15 residues. V was cut by 2 bases and J by 1 base, with 12 bases left in between. The germline gives CDR1 MNHNS, CDR2 SASEGT. Written as DNA, the CDR3 is TGTGCCAGCAGTGAATTAGAGCGGAGTTCCTACGAGCAGTACTTC. Translating it yields CASSELERSSYEQYF.

This chain joins TRBV11-2 and TRBJ2-7, with D tentatively TRBD2 (6 bases). Germline V gene lookup returns CDR1 SGHAT and CDR2 FQNNGV. V lost 3 bases and J 7 bases, leaving 16 bases between the germline ends. The CDR3 is made up of 14 amino acids. The DNA for the CDR3 is TGTGCCAGCAGCTTCCGGGACTCGCAGAGTGAGCAGTACTTC. Its protein is CASSFRDSQSEQYF.

The chain joins TRBV19 to TRBJ1-2; D remains ambiguous. This CDR3 spans 15 amino acids. The germline gives CDR1 LNHDA, CDR2 SQIVND (reference sequence). Trimming pared 7 bases from V and 4 bases from J, leaving 19 bases between. This CDR3 reads CASTPSWAYSYGYTF. CDR3 DNA sequence: TGTGCCAGTACCCCATCGTGGGCCTATTCCTATGGCTACACCTTC.

This clone appeared a few times. Other DNA sequences within the sample encode an identical CDR3. The chain couples TRBV5-6 to TRBJ2-2; 11 positions match TRBD2. This CDR3 has 15 amino acids. V shed 4 bases, J shed 6 bases, and the junction held 5 bases outside the gene matches. In germline, CDR1 is SGHDT, CDR2 YYEEEE. In nucleotides, the CDR3 is TGTGCCAGCAGCCCCGGACTAGCGGGTGCCGGGGAGCTGTTTTTT. Translation: CASSPGLAGAGELFF.

The table lists this clone with a few counts. The chain employs TRBV30 and TRBJ2-1; 7 nucleotides line up with TRBD1. The germline gives CDR1 GTSNPN, CDR2 SVGIG (reference sequence). V trimming: 5 bases; J trimming: 15 bases; junction bases outside the gene matches: 13. The CDR3 is 12 residues long. In DNA form, the CDR3 reads TGTGCCTGGGCGATCCGACAGGGTTTTTGGTTCTTC. Protein: CAWAIRQGFWFF.

This sequence joins TRBV10-3 and TRBJ1-1; D remains ambiguous. Germline CDR1 and CDR2: ENHRY and SYGVKD. V shed 4 bases and J shed 1 base, with 4 bases lying between them. The CDR3 runs 12 residues. CDR3 region: CAISGQNTEAFF. The CDR3 DNA reads as TGTGCCATCAGTGGACAGAACACTGAAGCTTTCTTT.

This rearrangement joins TRBV5-1 to TRBJ1-1; 8 positions agree with TRBD1. The germline CDR1 and CDR2 sequences are SGHRS and YFSETQ. Trimming removed 3 bases from V and 1 base from J; junction bases left unmatched: 2. The CDR3 is made up of 14 amino acids. The CDR3 DNA reads as TGCGCCAGCAGCTCCACAGGGGGGAACACTGAAGCTTTCTTT. Residues: CASSSTGGNTEAFF.

This clone was detected only a few times. The chain combines TRBV27 with TRBJ2-7, with 11 positions matching TRBD2. CDR1 MNHEY and CDR2 SMNVEV come from the germline V gene (reference sequence). This CDR3 comprises 16 residues. V lost 4 bases and J lost 1; bases outside the gene matches: 6. The CDR3 DNA reads as TGTGCCAGCAGTTATAGGACTAGCGGGCATTCCTACGAGCAGTACTTC. Translating gives CASSYRTSGHSYEQYF.

V is TRBV5-4 and J is TRBJ2-7, with 12 bases aligning to TRBD2. This CDR3 contains 15 residues. The germline CDR1 and CDR2 sequences are SGHNT and YYREEE (reference sequence). V lost 3 bases, J lost 4 bases, and 5 bases stayed unmatched. CDR3 sequence reads: CASSSTGTSGYEQYF. CDR3 sequence (DNA): TGTGCCAGCAGCTCCACCGGGACTAGCGGGTACGAGCAGTACTTC.

This CDR3 reads CASSYSDNSYEQYF. The CDR3 coding sequence is TGTGCCAGCAGTTACTCGGACAACTCCTACGAGCAGTACTTC. The rearrangement links TRBV6-6 to TRBJ2-7; D perhaps matches TRBD1 (5 bases). This CDR3 contains 14 residues. Germline V gives CDR1 MNHNY, CDR2 SVGAGI (reference sequence). The V end lost 0 bases, the J end lost 0 bases, and 6 bases lay between the germline ends.

Only a few counts were recorded for this clone. The chain carries TRBV7-9 and TRBJ2-4; no definite D call. The germline V and J ends were trimmed by 1 base and 5 bases, with 6 bases remaining between them. The CDR3 has 13 amino acids. CDR1 and CDR2 from the germline V gene are SEHNR and FQNEAQ (reference sequence). DNA of the CDR3: TGTGCCAGCAGCTTAGGGCAGGAAAACATTCAGTACTTC. This gives the protein CASSLGQENIQYF. The whole variable domain, remainder taken from reference TRBV7-9 and TRBJ2-4, is DTGVSQNPRHKITKRGQNVTFRCDPISEHNRLYWYRQTLGQGPEFLTYFQNEAQLEKSRLLSDRFSAERPKGSFSTLEIQRTEQGDSAMYLCASSLGQENIQYFGAGTRLSVL.

This clone was detected a few times. This sequence joins TRBV6-1 and TRBJ2-7; D gene unclear. This CDR3 is built from 12 residues. Trimming pared 8 bases from V and 0 bases from J, leaving 8 bases between. The V gene's germline CDR1 is MNHNS and CDR2 SASEGT. The CDR3 bases are TGTGCCAGCCGGTCAGGCTCCTACGAGCAGTACTTC. This encodes CASRSGSYEQYF.

In its sample, this clone was seen a few times. The chain uses TRBV2 and TRBJ2-3, with D perhaps matching TRBD2 (6 bases). The V end lost 1 base, the J end lost 5 bases, and 10 bases lay between the germline ends. The CDR3 length is 14 residues. The germline V gene has CDR1 SNHLY and CDR2 FYNNEI. In DNA form, the CDR3 reads TGTGCCAGCAGTGAAGGCGGGACCTTAGATACGCAGTATTTT. Protein product: CASSEGGTLDTQYF.

This clone was seen a single time. The CDR3 protein is CAISPLAGKQAYNEQFF. CDR3 nucleotides: TGTGCCATCAGTCCTCTAGCGGGAAAGCAGGCCTACAATGAGCAGTTCTTC. The chain carries TRBV10-3 and TRBJ2-1, with 9 bases matching TRBD2. CDR1 is ENHRY, CDR2 SYGVKD, per germline. This CDR3 is built from 17 residues. The J segment lost 2 bases and the V segment lost 5 bases, leaving 10 bases of the junction unmatched.

The V gene is TRBV11-2, the J gene TRBJ2-5; possibly TRBD1 for D (5 bases). The length of the CDR3 is 14 residues. From germline, CDR1 is SGHAT and CDR2 FQNNGV. The ends were cut back, 0 bases at V and 7 bases at J, with 12 bases in the middle. CDR3 DNA: TGTGCCAGCAGCTTAGACGGGTCTGGGGCGACCCAGTACTTC. Translated: CASSLDGSGATQYF.

This chain connects TRBV12-5 to TRBJ2-1; 9 positions agree with TRBD2. CDR1 is LGHNT, CDR2 FRNRAP, per germline. CDR3 length: 17 amino acids. Trimming at V came to 1 base and at J to 4 bases, leaving 8 bases not matched to a gene. CDR3 coding DNA: TGTGCTAGTGGTTTGGCCCCCTGGGCGGGAGGGTACAATGAGCAGTTCTTC. Its protein is CASGLAPWAGGYNEQFF.

The V and J genes are TRBV5-5 and TRBJ1-4; unclear D gene. Germline CDR1 and CDR2: SGHKS and YYEKEE (reference sequence). Deletions cut 0 bases from V and 8 bases from J, with 11 bases between. The CDR3 has 14 amino acids. Written as DNA, the CDR3 is TGTGCCAGCAGCTTGGCCCTAAATTCCGAAAAACTGTTTTTT. Amino acid sequence: CASSLALNSEKLFF.

CDR3 sequence reads: CASSYGQGTDTQYF. CDR3 bases: TGCGCCAGCAGCTACGGACAGGGAACAGATACGCAGTATTTT. The gene calls are TRBV5-1 and TRBJ2-3; TRBD1 matches at 8 bases. The CDR3 has 14 residues. Germline trimming cut 3 bases from V and 3 bases from J; bases unmatched to any gene: 3. Germline assignment: CDR1 SGHRS and CDR2 YFSETQ.

Regarding this clone: One junction end disagrees with the germline gene, perhaps due to a read error. J is TRBJ1-4 and V is TRBV2; D perhaps matches TRBD1 (6 bases). The CDR3 extends over 12 amino acids. The V gene's germline CDR1 is SNHLY and CDR2 FYNNEI. CDR3 in amino acids: CASSPQGEELFF. CDR3 nucleotides: TGTGCCAGCAGCCCACAGGGTGAAGAACTGTTTTTT.

This chain joins TRBV7-9 and TRBJ1-5; perhaps TRBD1 as D (6 bases). The V gene's germline CDR1 is SEHNR and CDR2 FQNEAQ (reference sequence). There are 13 residues in the CDR3. Trimming left V 5 bases short and J 4 bases short, with 9 bases between. CDR3 in amino acids: CASSRGQNQPQHF. The DNA for the CDR3 is TGTGCCAGCAGCCGTGGACAGAATCAGCCCCAGCATTTT.